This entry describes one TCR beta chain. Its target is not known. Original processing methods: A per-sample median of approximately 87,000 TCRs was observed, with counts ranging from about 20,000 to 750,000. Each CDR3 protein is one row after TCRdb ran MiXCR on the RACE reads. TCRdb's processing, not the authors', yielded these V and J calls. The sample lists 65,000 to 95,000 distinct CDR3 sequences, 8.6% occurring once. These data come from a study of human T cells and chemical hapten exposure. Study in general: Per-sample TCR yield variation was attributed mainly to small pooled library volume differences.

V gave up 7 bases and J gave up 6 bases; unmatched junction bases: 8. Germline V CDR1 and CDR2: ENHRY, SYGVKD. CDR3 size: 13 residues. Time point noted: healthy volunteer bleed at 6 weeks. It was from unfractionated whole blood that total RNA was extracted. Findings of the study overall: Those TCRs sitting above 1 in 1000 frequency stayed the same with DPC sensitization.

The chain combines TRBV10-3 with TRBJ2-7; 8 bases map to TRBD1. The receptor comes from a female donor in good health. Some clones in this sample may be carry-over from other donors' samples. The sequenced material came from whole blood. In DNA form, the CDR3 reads TGTGCCATCACTGCACCAGGGGGCGGCGAGCAGTACTTC. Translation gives CAITAPGGGEQYF.